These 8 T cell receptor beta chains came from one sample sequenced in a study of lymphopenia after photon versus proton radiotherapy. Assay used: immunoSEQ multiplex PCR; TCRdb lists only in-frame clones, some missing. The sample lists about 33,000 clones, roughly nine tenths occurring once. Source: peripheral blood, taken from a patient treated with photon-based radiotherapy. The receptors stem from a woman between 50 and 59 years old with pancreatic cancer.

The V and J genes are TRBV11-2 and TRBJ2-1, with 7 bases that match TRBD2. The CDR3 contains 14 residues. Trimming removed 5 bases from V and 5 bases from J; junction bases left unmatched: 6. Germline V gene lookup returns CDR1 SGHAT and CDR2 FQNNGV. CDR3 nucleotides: TGTGCCAGCAGCACGGGACTACCAGACAATGAGCAGTTCTTC. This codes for CASSTGLPDNEQFF.

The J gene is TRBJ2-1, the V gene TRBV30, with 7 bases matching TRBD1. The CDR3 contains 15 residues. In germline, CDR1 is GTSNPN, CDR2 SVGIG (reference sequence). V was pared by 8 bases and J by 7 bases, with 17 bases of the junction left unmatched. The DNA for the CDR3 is TGTGCCCGCACTACGAGACAGGGTCGAGTTAATGAGCAGTTCTTC. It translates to CARTTRQGRVNEQFF.

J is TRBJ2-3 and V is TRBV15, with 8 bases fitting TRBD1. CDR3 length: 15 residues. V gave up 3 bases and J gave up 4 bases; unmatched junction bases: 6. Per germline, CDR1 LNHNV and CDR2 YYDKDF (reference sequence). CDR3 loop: CATSSRTGNADTQYF. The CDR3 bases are TGTGCCACCAGCAGTAGGACAGGGAACGCAGATACGCAGTATTTT.

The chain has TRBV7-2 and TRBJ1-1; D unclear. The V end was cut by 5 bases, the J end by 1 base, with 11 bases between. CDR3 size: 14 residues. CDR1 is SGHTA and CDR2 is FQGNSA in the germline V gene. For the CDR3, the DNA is TGTGCCAGCAGCCCATCCCGAACGAACACTGAAGCTTTCTTT. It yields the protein CASSPSRTNTEAFF.

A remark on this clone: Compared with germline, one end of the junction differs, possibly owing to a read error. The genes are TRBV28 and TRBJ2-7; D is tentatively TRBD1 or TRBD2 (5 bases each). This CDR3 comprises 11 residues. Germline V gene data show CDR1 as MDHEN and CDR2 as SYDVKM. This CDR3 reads CASSSSRGAIF. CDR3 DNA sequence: TGTGCCAGCAGTTCCAGCCGGGGCGCGATCTTC.

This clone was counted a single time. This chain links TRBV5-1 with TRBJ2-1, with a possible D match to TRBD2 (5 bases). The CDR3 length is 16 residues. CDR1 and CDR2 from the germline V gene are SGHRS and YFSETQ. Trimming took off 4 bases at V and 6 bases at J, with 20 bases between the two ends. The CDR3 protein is CASSQRTSIRGNEQFF. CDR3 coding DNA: TGCGCCAGCAGCCAGAGAACTAGTATACGGGGCAATGAGCAGTTCTTC. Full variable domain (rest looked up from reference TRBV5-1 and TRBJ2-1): KAGVTQTPRYLIKTRGQQVTLSCSPISGHRSVSWYQQTPGQGLQFLFEYFSETQRNKGNFPGRFSGRQFSNSRSEMNVSTLELGDSALYLCASSQRTSIRGNEQFFGPGTRLTVL.

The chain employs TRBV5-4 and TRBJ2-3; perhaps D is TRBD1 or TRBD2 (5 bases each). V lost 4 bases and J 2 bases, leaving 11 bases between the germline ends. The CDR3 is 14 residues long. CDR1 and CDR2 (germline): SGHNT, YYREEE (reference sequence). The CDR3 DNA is TGTGCCAGCAGCCCCGGGGCCGACACAGATACGCAGTATTTT. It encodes CASSPGADTDTQYF.

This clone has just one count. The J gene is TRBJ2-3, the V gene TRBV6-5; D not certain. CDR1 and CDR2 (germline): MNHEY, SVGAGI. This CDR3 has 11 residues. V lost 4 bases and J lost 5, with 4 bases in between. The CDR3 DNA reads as TGTGCCAGCAGTTCAGGAGATACGCAGTATTTT. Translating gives CASSSGDTQYF.